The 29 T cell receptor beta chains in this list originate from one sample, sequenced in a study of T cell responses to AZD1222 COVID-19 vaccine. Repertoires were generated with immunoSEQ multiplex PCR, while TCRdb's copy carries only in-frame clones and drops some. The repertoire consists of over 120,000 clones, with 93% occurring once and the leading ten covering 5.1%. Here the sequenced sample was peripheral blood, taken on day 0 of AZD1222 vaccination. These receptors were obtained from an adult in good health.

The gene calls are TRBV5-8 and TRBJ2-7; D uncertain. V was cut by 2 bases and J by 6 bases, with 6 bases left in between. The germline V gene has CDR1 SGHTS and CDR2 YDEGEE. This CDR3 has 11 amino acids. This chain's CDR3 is CASSLRSEQYF. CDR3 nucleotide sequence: TGTGCCAGCAGCTTAAGGAGCGAGCAGTACTTC.

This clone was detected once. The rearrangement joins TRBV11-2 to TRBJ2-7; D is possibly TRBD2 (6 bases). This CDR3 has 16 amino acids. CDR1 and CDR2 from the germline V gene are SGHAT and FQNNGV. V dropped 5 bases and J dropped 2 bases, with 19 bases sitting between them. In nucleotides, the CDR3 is TGTGCCAGCAGCCGATACAGGCGGGGCAGAACCTACGAGCAGTACTTC. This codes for CASSRYRRGRTYEQYF.

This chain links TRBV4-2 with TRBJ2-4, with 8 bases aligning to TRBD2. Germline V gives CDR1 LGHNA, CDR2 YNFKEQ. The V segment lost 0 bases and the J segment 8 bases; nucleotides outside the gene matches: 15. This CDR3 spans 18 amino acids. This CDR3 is CASSQEGGALSGRDIQYF. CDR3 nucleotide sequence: TGTGCCAGCAGCCAAGAGGGAGGGGCTCTAAGCGGGAGAGACATTCAGTACTTC.

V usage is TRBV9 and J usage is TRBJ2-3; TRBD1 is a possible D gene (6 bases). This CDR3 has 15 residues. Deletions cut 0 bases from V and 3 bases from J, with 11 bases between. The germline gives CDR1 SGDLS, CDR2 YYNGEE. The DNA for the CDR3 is TGTGCCAGCAGCGTAGCCGGCAGGGGAACAGATACGCAGTATTTT. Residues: CASSVAGRGTDTQYF. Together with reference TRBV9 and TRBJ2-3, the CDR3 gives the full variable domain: DSGVTQTPKHLITATGQRVTLRCSPRSGDLSVYWYQQSLDQGLQFLIQYYNGEERAKGNILERFSAQQFPDLHSELNLSSLELGDSALYFCASSVAGRGTDTQYFGPGTRLTVL.

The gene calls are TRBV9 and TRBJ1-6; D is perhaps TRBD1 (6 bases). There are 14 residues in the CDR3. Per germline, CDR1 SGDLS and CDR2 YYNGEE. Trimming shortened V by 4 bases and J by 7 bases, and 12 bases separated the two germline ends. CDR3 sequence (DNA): TGTGCCAGCAGCCTAACGACAGGCAATTCACCCCTCCACTTT. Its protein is CASSLTTGNSPLHF.

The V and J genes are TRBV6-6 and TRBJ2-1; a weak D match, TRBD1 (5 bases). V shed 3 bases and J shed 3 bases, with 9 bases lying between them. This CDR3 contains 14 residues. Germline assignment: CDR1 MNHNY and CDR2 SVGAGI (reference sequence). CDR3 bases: TGTGCCAGCAGTTATCCCCAGGGCTACAATGAGCAGTTCTTC. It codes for CASSYPQGYNEQFF.

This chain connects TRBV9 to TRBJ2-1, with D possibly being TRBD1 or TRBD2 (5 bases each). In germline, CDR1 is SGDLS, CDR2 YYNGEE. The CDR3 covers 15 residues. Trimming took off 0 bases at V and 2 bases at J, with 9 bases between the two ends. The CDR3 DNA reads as TGTGCCAGCAGCGTAGATCTGGGGGCCTACAATGAGCAGTTCTTC. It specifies CASSVDLGAYNEQFF.

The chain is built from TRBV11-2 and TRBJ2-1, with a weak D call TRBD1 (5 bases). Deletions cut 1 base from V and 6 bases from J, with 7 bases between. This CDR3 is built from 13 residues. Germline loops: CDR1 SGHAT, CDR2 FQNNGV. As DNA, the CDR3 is TGTGCCAGCAGCTTAGGCAGGGCCAATGAGCAGTTCTTC. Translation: CASSLGRANEQFF.

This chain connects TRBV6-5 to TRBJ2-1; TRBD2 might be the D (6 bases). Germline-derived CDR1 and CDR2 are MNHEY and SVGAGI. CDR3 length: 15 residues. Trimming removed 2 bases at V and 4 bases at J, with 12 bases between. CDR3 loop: CASSYDGSSYNEQFF. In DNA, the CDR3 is TGTGCCAGCAGTTACGACGGGAGTTCTTACAATGAGCAGTTCTTC.

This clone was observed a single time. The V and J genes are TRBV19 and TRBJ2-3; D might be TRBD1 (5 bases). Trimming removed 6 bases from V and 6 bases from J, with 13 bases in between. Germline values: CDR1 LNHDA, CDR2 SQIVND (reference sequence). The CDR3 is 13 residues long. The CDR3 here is CASSPIQGDTQYF. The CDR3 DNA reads TGTGCCAGTAGCCCAATCCAGGGCGATACGCAGTATTTT.

The chain's CDR3 is CASELGTEAFF. The CDR3 DNA follows: TGTGCCTCCGAGTTGGGGACTGAAGCTTTCTTT. This chain joins TRBV25-1 and TRBJ1-1; no definite D call. The CDR3 is 11 amino acids. Trimming removed 11 bases at V and 5 bases at J, with 12 bases between. CDR1 and CDR2 from the germline V gene are MGHDK and SYGVNS.

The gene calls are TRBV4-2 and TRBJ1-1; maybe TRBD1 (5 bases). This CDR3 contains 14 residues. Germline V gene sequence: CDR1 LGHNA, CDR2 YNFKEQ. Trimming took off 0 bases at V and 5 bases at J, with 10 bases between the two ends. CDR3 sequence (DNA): TGTGCCAGCAGCCAAGAGCAGGGACGGACTGAAGCTTTCTTT. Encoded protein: CASSQEQGRTEAFF.

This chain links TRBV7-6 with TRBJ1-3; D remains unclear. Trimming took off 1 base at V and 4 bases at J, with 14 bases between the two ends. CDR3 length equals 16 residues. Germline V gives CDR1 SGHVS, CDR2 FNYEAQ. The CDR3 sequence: CASSLEAAFGGNTIYF. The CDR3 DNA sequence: TGTGCCAGCAGCTTAGAGGCGGCCTTTGGAGGAAACACCATATATTTT. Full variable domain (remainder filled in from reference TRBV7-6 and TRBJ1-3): GAGVSQSPRYKVTKRGQDVALRCDPISGHVSLYWYRQALGQGPEFLTYFNYEAQQDKSGLPNDRFSAERPEGSISTLTIQRTEQRDSAMYRCASSLEAAFGGNTIYFGEGSWLTVV.

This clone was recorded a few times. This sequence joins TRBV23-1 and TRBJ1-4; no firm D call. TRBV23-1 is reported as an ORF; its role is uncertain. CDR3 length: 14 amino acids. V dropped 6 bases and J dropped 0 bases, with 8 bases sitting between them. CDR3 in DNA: TGCGCCAGCAGCCTGACCACAACTAATGAAAAACTGTTTTTT. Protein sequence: CASSLTTTNEKLFF.

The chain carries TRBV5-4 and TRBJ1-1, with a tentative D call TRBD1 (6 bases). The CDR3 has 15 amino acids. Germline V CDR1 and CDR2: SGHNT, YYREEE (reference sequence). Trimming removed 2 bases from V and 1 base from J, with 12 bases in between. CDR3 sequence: CASSLKTGTNTEAFF. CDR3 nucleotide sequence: TGTGCCAGCAGCTTAAAGACAGGTACGAACACTGAAGCTTTCTTT.

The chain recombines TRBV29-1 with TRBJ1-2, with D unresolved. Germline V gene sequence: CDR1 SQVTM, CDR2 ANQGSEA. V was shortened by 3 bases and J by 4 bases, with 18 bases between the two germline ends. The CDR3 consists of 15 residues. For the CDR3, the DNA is TGCAGCGTTGAGGAACTCCGGGATGGTGGCTATGGCTACACCTTC. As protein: CSVEELRDGGYGYTF.

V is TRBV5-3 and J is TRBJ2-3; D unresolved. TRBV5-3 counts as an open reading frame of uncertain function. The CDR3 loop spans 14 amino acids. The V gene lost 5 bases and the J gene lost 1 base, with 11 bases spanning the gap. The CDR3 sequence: CARSLGCGTDTQYF. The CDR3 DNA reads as TGTGCCAGAAGTCTTGGGTGTGGCACAGATACGCAGTATTTT.

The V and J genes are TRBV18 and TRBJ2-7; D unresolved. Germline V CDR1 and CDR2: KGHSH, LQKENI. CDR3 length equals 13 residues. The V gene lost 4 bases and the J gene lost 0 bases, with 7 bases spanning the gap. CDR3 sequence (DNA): TGTGCCAGCTCACAAGGTCCCTCCTACGAGCAGTACTTC. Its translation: CASSQGPSYEQYF. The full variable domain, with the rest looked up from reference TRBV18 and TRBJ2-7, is NAGVMQNPRHLVRRRGQEARLRCSPMKGHSHVYWYRQLPEEGLKFMVYLQKENIIDESGMPKERFSAEFPKEGPSILRIQQVVRGDSAAYFCASSQGPSYEQYFGPGTRLTVT.

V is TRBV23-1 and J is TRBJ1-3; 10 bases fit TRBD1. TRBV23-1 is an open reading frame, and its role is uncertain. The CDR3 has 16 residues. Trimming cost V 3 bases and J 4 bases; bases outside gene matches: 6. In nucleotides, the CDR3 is TGCGCCAGCAGTCATGGGGACAGGGGATTGGGAAACACCATATATTTT. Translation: CASSHGDRGLGNTIYF.

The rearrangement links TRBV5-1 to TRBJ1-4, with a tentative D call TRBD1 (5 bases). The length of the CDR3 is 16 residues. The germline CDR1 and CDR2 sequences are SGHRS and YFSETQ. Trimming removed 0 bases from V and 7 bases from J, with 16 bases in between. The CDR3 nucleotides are TGCGCCAGCAGCTTGGCCGAGGGCGGGGGATTTGAAAAACTGTTTTTT. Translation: CASSLAEGGGFEKLFF.

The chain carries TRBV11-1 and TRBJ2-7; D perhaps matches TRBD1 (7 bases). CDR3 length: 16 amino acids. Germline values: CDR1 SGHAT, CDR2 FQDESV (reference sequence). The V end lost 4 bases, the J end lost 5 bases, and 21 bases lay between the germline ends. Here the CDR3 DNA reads TGTGCCAGCAGCTCGGGCGTACAGGGGAGGAGGAACGAGCAGTACTTC. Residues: CASSSGVQGRRNEQYF. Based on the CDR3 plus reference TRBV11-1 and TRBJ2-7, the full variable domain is EAEVAQSPRYKITEKSQAVAFWCDPISGHATLYWYRQILGQGPELLVQFQDESVVDDSQLPKDRFSAERLKGVDSTLKIQPAELGDSAMYLCASSSGVQGRRNEQYFGPGTRLTVT.

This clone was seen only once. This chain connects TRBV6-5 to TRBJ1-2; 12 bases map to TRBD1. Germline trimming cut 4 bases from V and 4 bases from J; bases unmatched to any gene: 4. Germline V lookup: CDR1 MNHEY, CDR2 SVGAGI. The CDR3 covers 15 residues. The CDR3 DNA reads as TGTGCCAGCAGTTCCCCGGGACAGGGGGCCTATGGCTACACCTTC. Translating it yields CASSSPGQGAYGYTF.

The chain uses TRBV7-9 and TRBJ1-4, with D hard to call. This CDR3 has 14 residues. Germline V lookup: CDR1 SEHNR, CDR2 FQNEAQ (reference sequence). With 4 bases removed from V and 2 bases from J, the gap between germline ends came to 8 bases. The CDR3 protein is CASSYGRTNEKLFF. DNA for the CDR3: TGTGCCAGCAGCTACGGGAGGACTAATGAAAAACTGTTTTTT. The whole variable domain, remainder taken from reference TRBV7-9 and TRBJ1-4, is DTGVSQNPRHKITKRGQNVTFRCDPISEHNRLYWYRQTLGQGPEFLTYFQNEAQLEKSRLLSDRFSAERPKGSFSTLEIQRTEQGDSAMYLCASSYGRTNEKLFFGSGTQLSVL.

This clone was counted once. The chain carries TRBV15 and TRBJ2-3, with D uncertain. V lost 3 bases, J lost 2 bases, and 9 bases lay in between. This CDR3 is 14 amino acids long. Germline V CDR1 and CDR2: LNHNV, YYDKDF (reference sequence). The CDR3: CATSSITFTDTQYF. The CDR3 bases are TGTGCCACCAGCAGCATTACCTTCACAGATACGCAGTATTTT.

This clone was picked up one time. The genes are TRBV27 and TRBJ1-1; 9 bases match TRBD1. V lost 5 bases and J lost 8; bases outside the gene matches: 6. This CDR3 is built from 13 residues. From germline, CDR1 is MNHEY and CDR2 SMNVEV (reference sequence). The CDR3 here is CASSVTGGQEAFF. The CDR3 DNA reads TGTGCCAGCAGTGTGACAGGGGGACAGGAAGCTTTCTTT.

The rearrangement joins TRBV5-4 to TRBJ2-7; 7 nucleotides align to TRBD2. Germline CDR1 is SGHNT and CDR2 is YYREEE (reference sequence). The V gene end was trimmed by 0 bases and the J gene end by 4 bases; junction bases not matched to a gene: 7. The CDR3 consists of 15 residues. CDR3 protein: CASSLAPAGNYEQYF. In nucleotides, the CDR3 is TGTGCCAGCAGCTTGGCCCCAGCGGGAAATTACGAGCAGTACTTC.

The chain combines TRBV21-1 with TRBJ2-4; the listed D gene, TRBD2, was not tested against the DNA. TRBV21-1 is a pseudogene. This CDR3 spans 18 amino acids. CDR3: CASSKDELGGMGKNIQYF. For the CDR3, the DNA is TGTGCCAGCAGCAAAGACGAATTGGGAGGGATGGGCAAAAACATTCAGTACTTC.

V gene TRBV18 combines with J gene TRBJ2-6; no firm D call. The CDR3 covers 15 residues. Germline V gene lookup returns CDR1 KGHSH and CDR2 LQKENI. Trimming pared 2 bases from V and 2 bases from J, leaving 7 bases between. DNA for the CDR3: TGTGCCAGCTCACCAATACGCCCTGGGGCCAACGTCCTGACTTTC. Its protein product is CASSPIRPGANVLTF.

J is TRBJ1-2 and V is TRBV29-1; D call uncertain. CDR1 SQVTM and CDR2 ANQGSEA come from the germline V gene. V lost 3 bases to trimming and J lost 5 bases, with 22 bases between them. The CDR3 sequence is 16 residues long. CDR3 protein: CSVDAAGLLRDYGYTF. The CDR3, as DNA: TGCAGCGTTGACGCGGCAGGCCTCCTGAGGGATTATGGCTACACCTTC.